A selection of T cell receptor beta chains follows, all from one sample in a study of CD8 T cell repertoires and HIV-1 epitope variants. Antigen specificity for these receptors is unknown. Some clones are missing from TCRdb's copy, which holds only in-frame ones; the method was immunoSEQ multiplex PCR. This sample has around 5,300 clones; about two thirds occur once, and the top ten carry about 40%. The source material was cultured CD8+ T cells derived from PBMCs. The receptor set was obtained from a male donor with HIV. The CDR3 runs from the conserved cysteine through the conserved F or W. Fields, in order: clone size, CDR3 length, V gene, J gene, D gene, CDR3 DNA, CDR3 protein. A D gene is named only where the DNA matches it firmly. Size is omitted from some rows. Given values are once, few, many or a class for expanded clones.

clone size: few; CDR3 length: 14; V gene: TRBV18; J gene: TRBJ1-3; D gene: NA; CDR3 DNA: TGTGCCAGCTCATCAGGTAGCTCTGGAAACACCATATATTTT; CDR3 protein: CASSSGSSGNTIYF
clone size: NA; CDR3 length: 18; V gene: TRBV4-2; J gene: TRBJ2-1; D gene: TRBD2; CDR3 DNA: TGTGCCAGCAGCCAAGAGGGGCCAGACACTAGCGGGGCCAATGAGCAGTTCTTC; CDR3 protein: CASSQEGPDTSGANEQFF
clone size: NA; CDR3 length: 14; V gene: TRBV9; J gene: TRBJ1-4; D gene: TRBD1; CDR3 DNA: TGTGCCAGCAGCGTAGGACAGGGTGGTGAAAAACTGTTTTTT; CDR3 protein: CASSVGQGGEKLFF
clone size: NA; CDR3 length: 17; V gene: TRBV5-4; J gene: TRBJ1-3; D gene: TRBD1; CDR3 DNA: TGTGCCAGCAGCTTCCTGGACAGGGGGCCCCCTGGAAACACCATATATTTT; CDR3 protein: CASSFLDRGPPGNTIYF
clone size: NA; CDR3 length: 18; V gene: TRBV19; J gene: TRBJ2-3; D gene: TRBD2; CDR3 DNA: TGTGCCAGTAGTCCCGGGACTAGCGGGATCGTTATCACAGATACGCAGTATTTT; CDR3 protein: CASSPGTSGIVITDTQYF
clone size: NA; CDR3 length: 13; V gene: TRBV9; J gene: TRBJ2-2; D gene: NA; CDR3 DNA: TGTGCCAGCAGCCCCTTTGAGCTCGGGGAGCTGTTTTTT; CDR3 protein: CASSPFELGELFF
clone size: NA; CDR3 length: 15; V gene: TRBV9; J gene: TRBJ1-6; D gene: NA; CDR3 DNA: TGTGCCAGCAGCGTAGGTGGCTCCGATAATTCACCCCTCCACTTT; CDR3 protein: CASSVGGSDNSPLHF
clone size: NA; CDR3 length: 15; V gene: TRBV7-2; J gene: TRBJ1-5; D gene: TRBD1; CDR3 DNA: TGTGCCAGCAGCTGGGACAGTTATAGCAATCAGCCCCAGCATTTT; CDR3 protein: CASSWDSYSNQPQHF
clone size: NA; CDR3 length: 15; V gene: TRBV11-2; J gene: TRBJ2-3; D gene: NA; CDR3 DNA: TGTGCCAGCAGCTTAGGGACAGCTAGCACAGATACGCAGTATTTT; CDR3 protein: CASSLGTASTDTQYF
clone size: NA; CDR3 length: 15; V gene: TRBV7-9; J gene: TRBJ2-7; D gene: TRBD1; CDR3 DNA: TGTGCCAGCAGCATCAGGACAGGGAACACCTACGAGCAGTACTTC; CDR3 protein: CASSIRTGNTYEQYF
clone size: NA; CDR3 length: 16; V gene: TRBV5-1; J gene: TRBJ2-7; D gene: TRBD1; CDR3 DNA: TGCGCCAGCAGCTTGGATCGACAGGGCGAAACCTACGAGCAGTACTTC; CDR3 protein: CASSLDRQGETYEQYF
clone size: NA; CDR3 length: 15; V gene: TRBV5-4; J gene: TRBJ2-3; D gene: NA; CDR3 DNA: TGTGCCAGCAGGCCAGGGGCCCTAGGGCCAGATACGCAGTATTTT; CDR3 protein: CASRPGALGPDTQYF
clone size: NA; CDR3 length: 15; V gene: TRBV5-4; J gene: TRBJ2-5; D gene: TRBD2; CDR3 DNA: TGTGCCAGCAGCGTGGGACTAGCGGGAGCAGAGACCCAGTACTTC; CDR3 protein: CASSVGLAGAETQYF
clone size: NA; CDR3 length: 17; V gene: TRBV15; J gene: TRBJ2-3; D gene: NA; CDR3 DNA: TGTGCCACCAGCAATACCCTTTGGTTAAGTGGCACAGATACGCAGTATTTT; CDR3 protein: CATSNTLWLSGTDTQYF
clone size: NA; CDR3 length: 13; V gene: TRBV13; J gene: TRBJ2-7; D gene: NA; CDR3 DNA: TGTGCCAGCAGCTTGACAGGCAAGAACGAGCAGTACTTC; CDR3 protein: CASSLTGKNEQYF
clone size: NA; CDR3 length: 14; V gene: TRBV5-6; J gene: TRBJ2-7; D gene: NA; CDR3 DNA: TGTGCCAGCAGCACGGCCGGAAGCTCCTACGAGCAGTACTTC; CDR3 protein: CASSTAGSSYEQYF